These T cell receptor beta chains were read from a single sample in a study of blood T cell repertoires in COVID-19. This table comes from immunoSEQ multiplex PCR, and its TCRdb copy is limited to in-frame clones, with some not included. The table has more than 95,000 clones, more than 80% seen once. The sample was peripheral blood. These receptors originate from a woman aged 80 or over with COVID-19, enrolled during active disease. Both conserved end residues are part of each CDR3. A D gene is named only where the DNA matches it firmly. Only part of the rows carry a size: once, few, many, or a class if the clone is expanded.

abundance	len	j_gene	v_gene	d_gene	CDR3nt	CDR3aa
once	13	TRBJ1-2	TRBV28	-	TGTGCCAGCAGTTTGGGTGGGGCGTTCGGCTACACCTTC	CASSLGGAFGYTF
-	14	TRBJ2-7	TRBV2	TRBD1	TGTGCCAGCAGTGAGGGGACAGGGGCGCACGAGCAGTACTTC	CASSEGTGAHEQYF
-	12	TRBJ2-5	TRBV7-9	-	TGTGCCAGCAGTCAGTTATTTCAGACCCAGTACTTC	CASSQLFQTQYF
-	16	TRBJ1-3	TRBV15	-	TGTGCCACCAGCAGAGATTTCGGGACTTTTGCAAACACCATATATTTT	CATSRDFGTFANTIYF
-	12	TRBJ2-7	TRBV6-2/TRBV6-3	-	TGTGCCAGCAGTCCACCTCCGGGGGAGCAGTACTTC	CASSPPPGEQYF
-	16	TRBJ1-6	TRBV9	-	TGTGCCAGCAGCGTAGCCCTCGGGGGGATCGACTCACCCCTCCACTTT	CASSVALGGIDSPLHF
-	13	TRBJ1-2	TRBV2	-	TGTGCCAGCAGTGGGGAGAGACACTATGGCTACACCTTC	CASSGERHYGYTF
-	12	TRBJ2-1	TRBV9	-	TGTGCCAGCAGCCCCCTCGGAGGGGAGCAGTTCTTC	CASSPLGGEQFF
-	14	TRBJ1-1	TRBV19	TRBD1	TGTGCCAGTACCAGACAGGGTAGGGGCACTGAAGCTTTCTTT	CASTRQGRGTEAFF
-	15	TRBJ2-2	TRBV7-9	-	TGTGCCAGCAGCTTAGCTAGCGGGAACACCGGGGAGCTGTTTTTT	CASSLASGNTGELFF
few	16	TRBJ2-5	TRBV5-1	-	TGCGCCAGCAGCTTGGGATCGCTAGCCGATGGCGAGACCCAGTACTTC	CASSLGSLADGETQYF
-	17	TRBJ1-5	TRBV6-2/TRBV6-3	-	TGTGCCAGCAGTTCGAAAGGACTGCGGTGGAAGGATCAGCCCCAGCATTTT	CASSSKGLRWKDQPQHF
once	15	TRBJ1-2	TRBV6-1	TRBD1	TGTGCCAGCAGTGAAAAGGGGGCAACGCCTTCGGGCTACACCTTC	CASSEKGATPSGYTF
-	14	TRBJ1-1	TRBV5-1	-	TGCGCCAGCAGCTTGGCAGGGGATAACACTGAAGCTTTCTTT	CASSLAGDNTEAFF
-	14	TRBJ1-1	TRBV6-5	-	TGTGCCAGCAAAGGCGCAGACACGAACACTGAAGCTTTCTTT	CASKGADTNTEAFF
-	13	TRBJ2-7	TRBV5-4	-	TGTGCCAGCAGCTTGGGGGCAGGGAACGAGCAGTACTTC	CASSLGAGNEQYF
-	13	TRBJ2-1	TRBV29-1	TRBD1	TGCAGCGCAAACGGACAGGGGGGGGATGAGCAGTTCTTC	CSANGQGGDEQFF
-	15	TRBJ2-3	TRBV29-1	TRBD2	TGCAGCGTTGGTTCAACTAGCGGGAGCACAGATACGCAGTATTTT	CSVGSTSGSTDTQYF
-	13	TRBJ2-7	TRBV4-3	-	TGCGCCAGCAGCCAAGAGATGCGTCGCGAGCAGTACTTC	CASSQEMRREQYF
-	14	TRBJ2-3	TRBV6-5	TRBD1	TGTGCCAGCAGTTCGACAGGGGGTGAAGATACGCAGTATTTT	CASSSTGGEDTQYF
few	14	TRBJ1-5	TRBV19	TRBD1	TGTGCCAGTAGGAACAGGGGAAGCAATCAGCCCCAGCATTTT	CASRNRGSNQPQHF
few	15	TRBJ2-1	TRBV6-5	TRBD2	TGTGCCAGCAGTTACTTCGCGGGAGGGGGCAATGAGCAGTTCTTC	CASSYFAGGGNEQFF
-	11	TRBJ1-2	TRBV19	-	TGTGCCAGTACGGATGGGCATGGCTACACCTTC	CASTDGHGYTF
-	15	TRBJ2-7	TRBV6-2/TRBV6-3	TRBD1	TGTGCCAGCAGTTACCACGGACAGGGAGGCCACGAGCAGTACTTC	CASSYHGQGGHEQYF
-	14	TRBJ1-2	TRBV3-1/TRBV3-2	-	TGTGCCAGCAGCCAAAGACAGGCAGGGAATGGCTACACCTTC	CASSQRQAGNGYTF
few	13	TRBJ1-1	TRBV28	-	TGTGCCAGCAGTCCTCCATCAGGGCTTGAAGCTTTCTTT	CASSPPSGLEAFF
-	14	TRBJ1-6	TRBV6-2/TRBV6-3	-	TGTGCCAGCAGTTACCCTTTCCGAGGGACACCCCTCCACTTT	CASSYPFRGTPLHF
-	15	TRBJ2-1	TRBV7-2	-	TGTGCCAGCAGCTTAGCGGGAGCTACCTACAATGAGCAGTTCTTC	CASSLAGATYNEQFF
-	14	TRBJ1-2	TRBV27	-	TGTGCCAGCAGTTTAAGGTTCACCGGGGATGGCTACACCTTC	CASSLRFTGDGYTF
-	15	TRBJ2-7	TRBV3-1/TRBV3-2	-	TGTGCCAGCAGCCCAGGAAGGGGTGTTTCCTACGAGCAGTACTTC	CASSPGRGVSYEQYF
-	17	TRBJ2-7	TRBV21-1	-	TGTGCCAGCAGCGAATACAAACAGGGGGCAAGTTCGTACGAGCAGTACTTC	CASSEYKQGASSYEQYF
-	14	TRBJ2-7	TRBV28	-	TGTGCCAGCAGGAGCCAGGGGATCTCCTACGAGCAGTACTTC	CASRSQGISYEQYF
-	16	TRBJ2-4	TRBV18	-	TGTGCCAGCTCACCAAAGGGGGTGGAGGCCAAAAACATTCAGTACTTC	CASSPKGVEAKNIQYF
few	14	TRBJ1-1	TRBV3-1/TRBV3-2	-	TGTGCCAGCAGCCAAGGAGGGATGAACACTGAAGCTTTCTTT	CASSQGGMNTEAFF
-	15	TRBJ2-1	TRBV7-3	TRBD2	TGTGCCAGCAGCTTAAGACTAGCGGGAGACAATGAGCAGTTCTTC	CASSLRLAGDNEQFF
-	17	TRBJ2-5	TRBV4-3	TRBD2	TGCGCCAGCAGCCAAGACGTTAGCGGGAGCGTGGGGCAGACCCAGTACTTC	CASSQDVSGSVGQTQYF
once	14	TRBJ1-5	TRBV28	-	TGTGCCAGCATGGTGGGGGCGGGCAATCAGCCCCAGCATTTT	CASMVGAGNQPQHF
-	13	TRBJ2-7	TRBV18	-	TGTGCCAGCTCACCACCGAGCTCCTACGAGCAGTACTTC	CASSPPSSYEQYF
-	18	TRBJ2-7	TRBV11-2	-	TGTGCCAGCAGCTCTCTCTCTATCGGTAGGCGGGACGCGAACGAGCAGTACTTC	CASSSLSIGRRDANEQYF
-	14	TRBJ2-3	TRBV19	TRBD1	TGTGCCAGTAGTATGGGACAGAGCACAGATACGCAGTATTTT	CASSMGQSTDTQYF
-	13	TRBJ2-7	TRBV24-1	-	TGTGCCACCAGTGAGGCGGGACAGCACGAGCAGTACTTC	CATSEAGQHEQYF
-	19	TRBJ2-4	TRBV19	-	TGTGCCAGTAGTATAGATTCTGTTCCAGCGGGTTTAGCCAAAAACATTCAGTACTTC	CASSIDSVPAGLAKNIQYF
-	15	TRBJ2-7	TRBV5-4	-	TGTGCCAGCAGCTTGTTTTTAGAACCGTACTACGAGCAGTACTTC	CASSLFLEPYYEQYF
-	15	TRBJ2-5	TRBV9	TRBD2	TGTGCCAGCAGCGACGGGGTAGCGGGAACAGAGACCCAGTACTTC	CASSDGVAGTETQYF
-	14	TRBJ1-1	TRBV28	-	TGTGCCAGCCTAACTCGGGGGGTGAACACTGAAGCTTTCTTT	CASLTRGVNTEAFF
-	12	TRBJ2-7	TRBV28	-	TGTGCCAGCAGTTCGACTCCCTACGAGCAGTACTTC	CASSSTPYEQYF
-	13	TRBJ1-2	TRBV29-1	-	TGCAGCGTTGAAGACAGGGTGAACTATGGCTACACCTTC	CSVEDRVNYGYTF
-	13	TRBJ1-1	TRBV2	-	TGTGCCAGCAGTGAAAGGCAGGGGATCGAAGCTTTCTTT	CASSERQGIEAFF
-	15	TRBJ2-1	TRBV19	TRBD1	TGTGCCAGTAGTAAGGCGGGACAGGGGGGCAATGAGCAGTTCTTC	CASSKAGQGGNEQFF
-	13	TRBJ2-1	TRBV6-5	TRBD1	TGTGCCACCTGGGACAGGTCCTACAATGAGCAGTTCTTC	CATWDRSYNEQFF
once	17	TRBJ1-3	TRBV4-3	-	TGCGCCAGCAGCCAAGACTCAGGGTCCTACTCTGGAAACACCATATATTTT	CASSQDSGSYSGNTIYF